This is a list of T cell receptor beta chains from one sample in a study of T cells after yellow fever vaccination. TCRdb independently ran MiXCR on the 5' RACE reads; one entry per CDR3 protein. The repertoire holds about 320,000 distinct CDR3 sequences, with around 4.3% as singletons. The sequences come from PBMCs, collected 15 days after the yellow fever booster vaccination. These receptors were obtained from a man between 18 and 29 years old who received the YFV17D yellow fever vaccine. Each CDR3 is given with its conserved first and last residue. A D gene is named only where the DNA matches it firmly. Part of the rows lack a size; the others show once, few, many or a class for expanded clones.

TRBV7-9	.	TRBJ1-5	.	CASSLAGTGTFPQHF	TGTGCCAGCAGCTTAGCGGGCACAGGGACCTTTCCCCAGCATTTT
TRBV12-3/TRBV12-4	.	TRBJ2-7	TRBD1	CASSHPGTGTYEQYF	TGTGCCAGCAGTCACCCCGGGACAGGGACCTACGAGCAGTACTTC
TRBV12-3/TRBV12-4	many	TRBJ2-5	.	CASSPTGREETQYF	TGTGCCAGCAGCCCGACAGGGAGGGAAGAGACCCAGTACTTC
TRBV7-2	many	TRBJ1-1	.	CASSLWESALNTEAFF	TGTGCCAGCAGCTTATGGGAGTCGGCCCTGAACACTGAAGCTTTCTTT
TRBV29-1	many	TRBJ2-3	.	CSGWGADTDTQYF	TGCAGCGGCTGGGGGGCTGACACAGATACGCAGTATTTT
TRBV5-1	few	TRBJ1-5	.	CASSLGNSHQPQHF	TGCGCCAGCAGCTTGGGCAACAGTCATCAGCCCCAGCATTTT
TRBV7-2	few	TRBJ2-5	.	CASSLYPDGETQYF	TGTGCCAGCAGCCTCTACCCTGATGGAGAGACCCAGTACTTC
TRBV29-1	many	TRBJ2-3	.	CSGIQGRPTDTQYF	TGCAGCGGCATTCAGGGTCGTCCCACAGATACGCAGTATTTT
TRBV18	.	TRBJ1-1	.	CASSRWLNTEAFF	TGTGCCAGCTCTCGTTGGTTGAACACTGAAGCTTTCTTT
TRBV5-1	many	TRBJ1-2	.	CASSLGGSTTPYGYTF	TGCGCCAGCAGCTTGGGCGGCAGTACCACTCCGTATGGCTACACCTTC
TRBV12-5	many	TRBJ2-3	TRBD1	CASGLTGGTDTQYF	TGTGCTAGTGGTTTGACAGGGGGCACAGATACGCAGTATTTT
TRBV6-6	.	TRBJ2-6	.	CASSYPFGANVLTF	TGTGCCAGCAGTTACCCATTTGGGGCCAACGTCCTGACTTTC
TRBV12-3/TRBV12-4	few	TRBJ1-2	.	CASQQGRNGYTF	TGTGCCAGCCAGCAGGGGAGAAATGGCTACACCTTC
TRBV6-5	many	TRBJ2-5	TRBD2	CASSWLAGLETQYF	TGTGCCAGCAGCTGGCTAGCGGGGCTGGAGACCCAGTACTTC
TRBV20-1	.	TRBJ1-2	.	CSATDRLDYGYTF	TGCAGTGCGACCGACAGGCTAGACTATGGCTACACCTTC
TRBV7-3	many	TRBJ2-3	.	CASSFRASTDTQYF	TGTGCCAGCAGCTTTAGGGCTAGCACAGATACGCAGTATTTT